This T cell receptor beta chain was obtained from a study of cytomegalovirus exposure and HLA in healthy donors (dated by TCRdb to 2016 to 2017). For context, the study as a whole: In an earlier analysis of approximately 500 of the donors, 276 Gb of sequence data and 120 million or so unique TCR beta sequences from approximately 180 million T cells were reported. Roughly 300 gigabases of sequencing data and 80 million or so unique TCR sequences were included in an early release covering 550 to 800 HLA-typed donors. Of the 300 to 450 genotyped donors, roughly 80% were placed in the genetic ancestry cluster associated with self-reported Caucasian donors. The study was designed to test whether signatures of past pathogen exposure could be identified by cataloging public T cell receptors. The T cell repertoires of 666 subjects were profiled by immunosequencing and related to cytomegalovirus serostatus. A separate validation cohort of approximately 120 different subjects was used in addition to the roughly 670-subject first cohort. To predict cytomegalovirus infection status, the study brought together high-throughput TCR immunosequencing, statistical association of individual TCRs with disease status, and machine learning. In a later analysis, previously published TCR beta repertoires from 670 or so donors were re-analyzed and high-resolution HLA genotyping was added so that TCR occurrence patterns could be studied. Rather than drawing on any new phenotypic data, the later analysis identified candidate immune exposures from TCR beta sequences and the way those sequences occurred across donors. An earlier analysis of around 580 of the donors used high-throughput TCR beta sequencing to judge whether each TCR beta V gene segment behaved as functional or pseudogenic. Donor age, sex, ethnicity and CMV serostatus were compiled alongside the repertoire data. Genome-wide SNP genotypes for about 60% of the roughly 700 donors were used in a later genetic analysis, which treated that subset as a discovery cohort. Every repertoire in the discovery cohort had been generated on one and the same sequencing platform. HLA typing included class I and class II loci at four-digit resolution. Typing coverage differed by locus: A, B, C, DRB1 and DQB1 were typed in about 620-630 donors, DQA1 in 522, DPA1 in 600 to 610, and DPB1 in 472. Because of strong linkage in the cohort, roughly five DR-DQ haplotypes were treated as single units for association and clustering. Among some 410 genotyped donors of the cohort, an average of around 240,000 unique TCR beta nucleotide sequences were sequenced per donor, roughly 20% of them non-productive. On the study overall, not on this receptor specifically: Because some donors lacked HLA typing at each locus, the association tests relied only on the typed subset. At a false discovery rate of 0.05, a later analysis linked about 16,000 TCR beta sequences to specific HLA alleles. Immune exposure information for the cohort was limited to CMV serostatus. Correlated functional status among segregating V segments might be attributable to linkage disequilibrium, but an unknown experimental factor could not be ruled out. The cohort was sequenced for TCR beta chains only, and without alpha or paired-chain data the features that could be detected were limited. The 87-base-pair reads could not distinguish some IMGT-functional V segments, including TRBV6-2 and TRBV6-3, so those segments were excluded. Presence/absence analyses assumed roughly uniform sequencing depth across donors, an assumption that may not hold. Strong co-occurrence of HLA alleles, especially DR and DQ, made assigning TCR associations to individual alleles difficult. In the study, some 180 TCR beta chains were listed as associated with cytomegalovirus. The sequencing pipeline was judged likely to have produced a cluster of highly shared sequence variants as a technical artifact. Three of the identified cytomegalovirus-associated TCR beta chains were confirmed in vitro to be specific for cytomegalovirus antigens. The authors suggested that the approach could potentially be generalized to other disease states and immunological phenotypes. In a later genetic analysis, a missense DCLRE1C variant was associated with V-gene and J-gene trimming of TCR beta chains, and the association was replicated in an independent cohort. Some 16 rarely observed V segments, including chromosome 9 orphons, were excluded from the earlier analysis of some 590 of the donors because counts were too low. A later analysis found that HLA-associated TCR beta chains were more clonally expanded and had lower generation probabilities than equally common non-associated chains. Most TCR sequences were observed very rarely across donors, whereas some public TCRs were present in many individuals. A further reported finding was that TCR beta sequences accurately predicted the HLA-A and HLA-B alleles for most subjects in the first cohort. A later analysis reported that several top co-occurrence clusters appeared linked to parvovirus B19, influenza, CMV and Epstein-Barr virus. Broadly in line with IMGT annotations, most TCR beta V segments showed up in productive rearrangements about 87% or about 30% of the time in an earlier analysis of under 700 of the donors. A later analysis found that TCR association rates varied across HLA loci, with DRB1 alleles showing the most associated TCRs and HLA-C alleles the fewest. A later genetic analysis reported fewer N-insertions in productive TCRs among donors in an Asian-associated ancestry cluster than the roughly 650-donor mean. According to a later analysis, most CMV-associated TCR beta chains appeared to be HLA-restricted, and the HLA associations seemed to be driven largely by CMV exposure. The classifier was reported to diagnose cytomegalovirus status with high specificity and sensitivity in both the original cohort and the validation cohort.

The library was generated by the immunoSEQ multiplex PCR assay. A mixture of 60 forward primers for TCR Vbeta segments and 13 reverse primers for TCR Jbeta segments was used in the multiplex PCR. The CDR3 region of rearranged TCR beta genes was amplified from genomic DNA by a multiplex PCR assay. The Illumina HiSeq System was used to sequence the amplified TCR beta libraries as 87-base-pair reads. The authors processed their data as follows. Across the 670 or so repertoires, a later analysis counted approximately 75 million unique TCR beta chains, roughly 11 million of which were shared by at least two donors. A nearest-neighbor algorithm error-corrected the raw reads and collapsed the reads into unique sequences, merging closely related sequences to remove PCR and sequencing errors. CDR3 sequences were aligned to IMGT reference sequences to assign V, D and J gene segments. For a sequence to be retained, a match of at least six nucleotides was required to both a V gene segment and a J gene segment. Rearrangements were called productive when the CDR3 lacked stop codons and stayed in frame with V and J; all others were non-productive. CDR3 was defined by IMGT convention, running from the second conserved V-encoded cysteine to the conserved J-encoded phenylalanine. In an earlier analysis of approximately 590 of the donors, sequences lacking an unambiguous match to a single V gene segment were excluded. An earlier analysis of approximately 590 of the donors called V segments functional above 56.7% productive rearrangements and segregating when the between-donor standard deviation exceeded 5%. A statistical classification framework was developed to diagnose cytomegalovirus status using the catalog of TCR beta chain sequences. A later analysis assigned V and J genes by comparing TCR nucleotide sequences with IMGT/GENE-DB human TR gene sequences. In a later analysis, CDR3 sequences and most-parsimonious VDJ recombination scenarios were assigned using the TCRdist pipeline. In a later analysis, each TCR beta chain was defined by its CDR3 amino acid sequence together with its V-gene family, and reads lacking a unique V-gene family were excluded. A later analysis removed 550 to 700 highly shared, low-generation-probability nucleotide sequences to deal with suspected cross-contamination and a sequencing artifact. For each public chain, a later analysis derived a clonal expansion index from normalized ranks of inferred template counts within each repertoire. Generation probabilities in a later analysis came from a VDJ recombination model fitted to out-of-frame rearrangements, and those results were checked against IGoR. Hypergeometric tests were used in a later analysis to score TCR-TCR, TCR-HLA and TCR-CMV co-occurrence, with a repertoire-size bias correction applied to the TCR pairs. False discovery rates were estimated in a later analysis by permuting HLA or CMV assignments 20 times. In a later analysis, co-occurring TCRs were grouped using DBSCAN, with TCRdist sequence similarity added in when clustering inside HLA-allele-positive subsets. For co-occurrence clustering, repertoires with fewer than 30,000 or more than 120,000 public chains were excluded, along with about five repertoires with anomalous nucleotide sharing. What TCRdb holds here is the immuneACCESS table cut down to in-frame rearrangements. Part of the clones is not present; checked against another copy, under half of the missing clones reflect an unresolved V gene, and the others are unexplained. Clonal size and the V and J genes are those of that table, whereas D and trimming came from the DNA. For this sample there are roughly 130,000 clones; 82% appear just once. The top ten clonotypes cover 1% to 1.5% of the sample.

The germline V gene (reference sequence) gives CDR1 as SGHNT and CDR2 as YYREEE. Including the terminal cysteine and phenylalanine, the CDR3 comprises 15 residues. The only DNA kept is the CDR3, 45 bases in frame from the first base. V is pared back by 1 base and J by 4 bases, with 14 bases lying between the germline termini. For this clone: Its antigen is not yet known. No clone much larger than this one lies a single base away; base qualities are absent.

The cohort consisted of hundreds of healthy bone marrow donors. At the time of sampling, every cohort member was nominally healthy, though immune exposures that went unrecorded were likely present. The donor was CMV seronegative and was included in the group of a few hundred seronegative cohort members. A peripheral blood sample was provided by each donor, and peripheral blood mononuclear cells were used for TCR beta sequencing. The Qiagen DNeasy Blood Extraction Kit was used to extract genomic DNA from the blood cell samples. The receptor was isolated from a boy aged 10-17 years in good health and CMV-seronegative. Recombination joined TRBV5-4 with TRBJ1-1; TRBD1 might be the D gene, on 5 matching bases. What was sequenced was PBMCs. This receptor carries the CDR3 CASSLFGARGTEAFF. Read as DNA, the sequence is TGTGCCAGCAGCTTGTTCGGGGCGCGGGGCACTGAAGCTTTCTTT.